Below, 25 T cell receptor beta chains from the same sample are listed, as sequenced in a study of cytomegalovirus exposure and HLA in healthy donors. The study ran its PCR with 60 Vbeta and 13 Jbeta primers. This table comes from immunoSEQ multiplex PCR, and its TCRdb copy is limited to in-frame clones, with some not included. This table holds around 150,000 clones, roughly 85% found once. Sequencing input: PBMCs. The receptors derive from a man over 45 in good health and CMV-seropositive.

This clone occurred once. The CDR3 bases are TGTGCCAGCAGTTCGAGGGGGGGAATTGAAAAACTGTTTTTT. It specifies CASSSRGGIEKLFF. The chain has TRBV27 and TRBJ1-4; maybe TRBD1 (6 bases). The length of the CDR3 is 14 residues. V lost 4 bases, J lost 7 bases, and 13 bases lay in between. Germline CDR1 and CDR2: MNHEY and SMNVEV (reference sequence).

The chain couples TRBV2 to TRBJ2-7, with D hard to call. The CDR3 contains 11 residues. Trimming took off 6 bases at V and 0 bases at J, with 3 bases between the two ends. CDR1 and CDR2 (germline): SNHLY, FYNNEI. In DNA form, the CDR3 reads TGTGCCAGCAGGGGCTCCTACGAGCAGTACGTC. Its protein is CASRGSYEQYV.

The J gene is TRBJ2-2, the V gene TRBV4-3; D not certain. This CDR3 spans 17 amino acids. The germline V and J ends were trimmed by 0 bases and 1 base, with 12 bases remaining between them. CDR1 LGHNA and CDR2 YSLEER come from the germline V gene. The CDR3 reads CASSQEVMHKNTGELFF. In DNA, the CDR3 is TGCGCCAGCAGCCAAGAGGTGATGCACAAGAACACCGGGGAGCTGTTTTTT.

V and J are TRBV10-3 and TRBJ2-7, with 8 bases that match TRBD1. J gave up 6 bases and V 4 bases, and 11 bases lay outside the gene matches. Per the germline V gene, CDR1 is ENHRY and CDR2 is SYGVKD. There are 15 residues in the CDR3. This chain's CDR3 is CAISASMGQVGEQYF. The CDR3 region has the DNA TGTGCCATCAGTGCGAGTATGGGACAGGTAGGCGAGCAGTACTTC.

The J gene is TRBJ1-1, the V gene TRBV4-1, with 7 bases lining up with TRBD1. CDR1 and CDR2 (germline): MGHRA, YSYEKL. The CDR3 spans 15 residues. J was trimmed by 0 bases and V by 7 bases; bases with no gene match: 8. The CDR3 reads CASKSTGRMNTEAFF. CDR3 sequence (DNA): TGCGCCAGCAAGTCGACAGGGCGAATGAACACTGAAGCTTTCTTT.

This clone was seen a single time. This chain uses TRBV14 with TRBJ1-2, with no clear D. Germline V lookup: CDR1 SGHDN, CDR2 FVKESK. CDR3 length: 15 amino acids. V lost 4 bases and J 4 bases, leaving 16 bases between the germline ends. CDR3 in amino acids: CASSPLRSGVYGYTF. In DNA form, the CDR3 reads TGTGCCAGCAGCCCCCTAAGGTCCGGAGTCTATGGCTACACCTTC.

This clone occurred once. The V call is TRBV7-9, the J call TRBJ2-4; perhaps TRBD1 as D (5 bases). Germline values: CDR1 SEHNR, CDR2 FQNEAQ (reference sequence). The CDR3 has 15 amino acids. V was clipped by 1 base and J by 4 bases, with 11 bases between them. CDR3 bases: TGTGCCAGCAGCTTAGGCGACAGATTAAAAAACATTCAGTACTTC. Protein sequence: CASSLGDRLKNIQYF. Full variable domain (missing parts from reference TRBV7-9 and TRBJ2-4): DTGVSQNPRHKITKRGQNVTFRCDPISEHNRLYWYRQTLGQGPEFLTYFQNEAQLEKSRLLSDRFSAERPKGSFSTLEIQRTEQGDSAMYLCASSLGDRLKNIQYFGAGTRLSVL.

The rearrangement joins TRBV11-2 to TRBJ1-1, with 9 nucleotides matching TRBD1. The CDR3 is 16 residues long. Germline CDR1 SGHAT, CDR2 FQNNGV. V gave up 4 bases and J gave up 1 base; unmatched junction bases: 7. This CDR3 is CASSSSDRGANTEAFF. The CDR3 nucleotides read TGTGCCAGCAGCTCGAGTGACAGGGGGGCGAACACTGAAGCTTTCTTT.

V is TRBV27 and J is TRBJ2-6, with D possibly TRBD1 on 6 matching bases. Germline lookup yields CDR1 MNHEY and CDR2 SMNVEV (reference sequence). This CDR3 comprises 16 residues. V lost 3 bases, J lost 0 bases, and 9 bases lay in between. CDR3: CASSLRQASGANVLTF. In DNA, the CDR3 is TGTGCCAGCAGTTTGAGACAGGCCTCTGGGGCCAACGTCCTGACTTTC.

The rearrangement joins TRBV4-1 to TRBJ1-2, with a weak D call TRBD1 (5 bases). V lost 2 bases, J lost 5 bases, and 6 bases lay in between. The V gene's germline CDR1 is MGHRA and CDR2 YSYEKL. The CDR3 contains 12 residues. Written as DNA, the CDR3 is TGCGCCAGCAGCCAACAGGGTTATGGCTACACCTTC. Amino acid sequence: CASSQQGYGYTF.

The chain employs TRBV10-2 and TRBJ1-4; D gene uncertain. The V gene lost 8 bases and the J gene lost 8 bases, with 9 bases spanning the gap. Per the germline V gene, CDR1 is WSHSY and CDR2 is SAAADI. CDR3 length: 11 residues. CDR3 in DNA: TGCGCCAGCGGCCAGATCGAAAAACTGTTTTTT. Residues: CASGQIEKLFF.

The chain joins TRBV6-6 to TRBJ2-3; 7 nucleotides line up with TRBD1. V shed 6 bases and J 2 bases; nucleotides not matched to a gene: 5. Germline V gene sequence: CDR1 MNHNY, CDR2 SVGAGI (reference sequence). CDR3 size: 14 residues. The CDR3 DNA sequence: TGTGCCAGCAGGACAGGGACAGCCACAGATACGCAGTATTTT. It translates to CASRTGTATDTQYF.

The chain has TRBV7-9 and TRBJ2-3; TRBD2 might be the D (5 bases). The CDR3 runs to 13 residues. Germline V CDR1 and CDR2: SEHNR, FQNEAQ (reference sequence). Trimming shortened V by 1 base and J by 10 bases, and 12 bases separated the two germline ends. CDR3 loop: CASSLEVPAAQYF. CDR3 bases: TGTGCCAGCAGCTTAGAAGTTCCAGCGGCGCAGTATTTT.

This clone was detected a few times. The chain combines TRBV5-1 with TRBJ2-1; 9 nucleotides agree with TRBD1. The CDR3 spans 17 residues. Germline V gene lookup returns CDR1 SGHRS and CDR2 YFSETQ. J was trimmed by 4 bases and V by 4 bases; bases with no gene match: 12. The CDR3 spells CASSPTAGQGPYNEQFF. The CDR3 DNA is TGCGCCAGCAGCCCGACCGCGGGACAGGGTCCGTACAATGAGCAGTTCTTC.

The chain employs TRBV5-4 and TRBJ2-3; TRBD2 is a possible D gene (6 bases). V lost 0 bases and J 4 bases, leaving 12 bases between the germline ends. There are 15 residues in the CDR3. Germline CDR1 reads SGHNT; CDR2 reads YYREEE (reference sequence). DNA of the CDR3: TGTGCCAGCAGCTTGGAGGGACTTCTATCAGATACGCAGTATTTT. Protein: CASSLEGLLSDTQYF.

The chain carries TRBV11-2 and TRBJ1-6; D gene uncertain. The CDR3 length is 15 residues. The V and J ends lost 0 bases and 6 bases respectively, with 9 bases between them. Germline CDR1 and CDR2: SGHAT and FQNNGV. The CDR3 DNA follows: TGTGCCAGCAGCTTAGACAGGATCATTAATTCACCCCTCCACTTT. It is translated as CASSLDRIINSPLHF.

V and J are TRBV5-4 and TRBJ2-1, with 16 nucleotides matching TRBD2. V shed 5 bases and J 7 bases; nucleotides not matched to a gene: 6. Germline CDR1 SGHNT, CDR2 YYREEE (reference sequence). The CDR3 is 16 residues long. The CDR3 DNA sequence: TGTGCCAGCAGTCCACCGGGACTAGCGGGGGGGAATGAGCAGTTCTTC. This sequence encodes CASSPPGLAGGNEQFF.

This sequence joins TRBV19 and TRBJ1-2; 11 bases line up with TRBD1. The CDR3 is 17 residues long. J gave up 7 bases and V 5 bases, and 15 bases lay outside the gene matches. Per germline, CDR1 LNHDA and CDR2 SQIVND (reference sequence). Here the CDR3 DNA reads TGTGCCAGTAGTGCCTCCCGGGACAGGGGGTTTGGCAGTGGCTACACCTTC. Protein sequence: CASSASRDRGFGSGYTF.

The chain links TRBV28 to TRBJ2-2; TRBD1 matches at 7 bases. Germline assignment: CDR1 MDHEN and CDR2 SYDVKM. CDR3 length equals 13 residues. The V and J ends lost 3 bases and 6 bases, in that order; junction bases with no gene match: 1. CDR3 amino acids: CASSFQGAGELFF. Here the CDR3 DNA reads TGTGCCAGCAGTTTCCAGGGGGCCGGGGAGCTGTTTTTT.

In this sample, this clone turned up a few times. The V call is TRBV7-9, the J call TRBJ2-4, with a possible D match to TRBD2 (6 bases). Trimming took 3 bases from V and 3 from J, leaving 12 bases between them. The CDR3 is 15 residues long. In germline, CDR1 is SEHNR, CDR2 FQNEAQ (reference sequence). The CDR3 bases are TGTGCCAGCAGCTTCCGGCGGGGTAGCAAAAACATTCAGTACTTC. This translates into CASSFRRGSKNIQYF.

This chain uses TRBV5-8 with TRBJ2-3, with TRBD2 matching over 9 bases. Germline V gene data show CDR1 as SGHTS and CDR2 as YDEGEE. The CDR3 is 15 residues long. V gave up 0 bases and J gave up 6 bases; unmatched junction bases: 5. The CDR3 DNA follows: TGTGCCAGCAGCTTGGCGCGGGGGGGAGCGGATACGCAGTATTTT. Encoded protein: CASSLARGGADTQYF.

This chain joins TRBV6-6 and TRBJ2-2, with 7 bases fitting TRBD1. Losses at the gene ends were 7 bases for V and 6 bases for J; bases not matched to a gene: 14. This CDR3 comprises 16 residues. The germline CDR1 and CDR2 sequences are MNHNY and SVGAGI (reference sequence). CDR3 loop: CASNRKGQRGAGELFF. CDR3 in DNA: TGTGCCAGCAACCGAAAGGGACAGCGAGGCGCCGGGGAGCTGTTTTTT.

This clone has a handful of counts. Here the CDR3 reads CASSPTSRETQYF. The CDR3 nucleotides are TGTGCCAGCAGCCCTACTAGTAGGGAGACCCAGTACTTC. This chain links TRBV7-9 with TRBJ2-5; possibly TRBD2 for D (5 bases). V was shortened by 5 bases and J by 5 bases, with 12 bases between the two germline ends. The CDR3 is 13 amino acids. Germline V gene sequence: CDR1 SEHNR, CDR2 FQNEAQ (reference sequence).

The rearrangement uses TRBV15 and TRBJ2-2; D gene uncertain. Between the trimmed V and J ends, which lost 0 bases and 5 bases, there was a span of 7 bases. This CDR3 is 14 amino acids long. CDR1 and CDR2 (germline): LNHNV, YYDKDF (reference sequence). DNA for the CDR3: TGTGCCACCAGCAGAGATAGGCGGACCGGGGAGCTGTTTTTT. Its translation is CATSRDRRTGELFF.

The chain recombines TRBV27 with TRBJ1-1; 7 bases match TRBD1. After removal of 5 bases from V and 2 bases from J, the junction contained 8 bases not matched to a gene. Per the germline V gene, CDR1 is MNHEY and CDR2 is SMNVEV (reference sequence). The CDR3 covers 15 residues. CDR3 nucleotide sequence: TGTGCCAGCAGTCAAAGGGACAGAAAAAACACTGAAGCTTTCTTT. Protein: CASSQRDRKNTEAFF.